The rows below give T cell receptor beta chains drawn from one sample of a study of cytomegalovirus exposure and HLA in healthy donors. TCRdb's table, derived via immunoSEQ multiplex PCR, lists solely in-frame clones and lacks some. The sample lists over 45,000 clones, around 80% seen once, with over 2% in the top ten. The specimen was PBMCs. The receptor source for this set is a boy younger than 18 in good health and CMV-seropositive. Each CDR3 is given with its conserved first and last residue. A D gene is named only where the DNA matches it firmly. A row's size may be missing; if present it is once, few, many or a size class.

>TRBD2|TRBV4-2|-|TRBJ2-1
TGTGCCAGCAGCCAAGATCTGGGGCGGGGGAGCTCCTACAATGAGCAGTTCTTC
CASSQDLGRGSSYNEQFF
>TRBD2|TRBV2|-|TRBJ2-5
TGTGCCAGCAAGCGGGGGGGCCCGGAGACCCAGTACTTC
CASKRGGPETQYF
>TRBD1|TRBV6-1|-|TRBJ2-1
TGTGCCAGCAGCCGGGACAGTCTCAACAATGAGCAGTTCTTC
CASSRDSLNNEQFF
>-|TRBV6-1|-|TRBJ2-7
TGTGCCAGCCCCGGGGTGACTCCCTACGAGCAGTACTTC
CASPGVTPYEQYF
>-|TRBV7-3|-|TRBJ1-1
TGTGCCAGCAGCTTAGGTACAGCAACTGAAGCTTTCTTT
CASSLGTATEAFF
>-|TRBV6-5|-|TRBJ1-2
TGTGCCAGCAAGGGGGAGGGCTACACCTTC
CASKGEGYTF
>-|TRBV4-1|-|TRBJ1-4
TGCGCCAGCAGCCCCCCAAGGGGTGAGAGACGCGATGAAAAACTGTTTTTT
CASSPPRGERRDEKLFF
>-|TRBV19|once|TRBJ1-1
TGTGCCAGTAGTATACCAGGGAACACTGAAGCTTTCTTT
CASSIPGNTEAFF
>-|TRBV7-9|-|TRBJ1-1
TGTGCCAGCAGCACAGAGGGGAGGGAAGCTTTCTTT
CASSTEGREAFF
>TRBD2|TRBV4-2|-|TRBJ2-2
TGTGCCAGCAGCCTGACTGGGTGGGCCCTTACGATAGCGGGGGGTTACACCGGGGAGCTGTTTTTT
CASSLTGWALTIAGGYTGELFF
>-|TRBV7-2|-|TRBJ2-1
TGTGCCAGCAGCTCCCGAAGCTTTAGCTCCTACAATGAGCAGTTCTTC
CASSSRSFSSYNEQFF
>-|TRBV5-6|-|TRBJ2-1
TGTGCCAGCAGCTTACTTTGGGAGCAGTTCTTC
CASSLLWEQFF
>TRBD1|TRBV6-1|-|TRBJ1-1
TGTGCCAGCAGTGAAGGGGACAGCATGAACACTGAAGCTTTCTTT
CASSEGDSMNTEAFF
>-|TRBV6-5|few|TRBJ1-2
TGTGCCAGCAGTCTGGAAAAGAGGGCCAACTATGGCTACACCTTC
CASSLEKRANYGYTF
>TRBD2|TRBV6-1|-|TRBJ2-2
TGTGCCAGCATCCGGGGAGCGGGGGGCCACTCGGAGCTGTTTTTT
CASIRGAGGHSELFF
>TRBD2|TRBV7-9|-|TRBJ2-3
TGTGCCAGCAGGGATAGGGACTACCGAACTAGCACAGATACGCAGTATTTT
CASRDRDYRTSTDTQYF
>-|TRBV18|-|TRBJ2-5
TGTGCCAGCTCACCCGAGCCCCGACAGGTGGGGACCCAGTACTTC
CASSPEPRQVGTQYF
>-|TRBV29-1|-|TRBJ1-2
TGCAGCGTTGAAGAGGGGTCAGGGGTGGGCTATGGCTACACCTTC
CSVEEGSGVGYGYTF
>-|TRBV19|-|TRBJ1-1
TGTGCCAGTAGTTTAAGACAGACTACTGAAGCTTTCTTT
CASSLRQTTEAFF
>-|TRBV4-2|-|TRBJ1-4
TGTGCCAGCAGCCAAGAGGGGCCGGGAGGAGGTAATGAAAAACTGTTTTTT
CASSQEGPGGGNEKLFF
>-|TRBV4-1|-|TRBJ2-7
TGCGCCAGCAGCCATTCCAAACTAGCTGCCTACGAGCAGTACTTC
CASSHSKLAAYEQYF
>TRBD1|TRBV27|-|TRBJ1-4
TGTGCCAGCAGTTCCTCCCGACAGGGGGAAAAACTGTTTTTT
CASSSSRQGEKLFF
>TRBD1|TRBV5-1|-|TRBJ2-2
TGCGCCAGCAGCTCGGGACAGCATACCGGGGAGCTGTTTTTT
CASSSGQHTGELFF
>-|TRBV9|-|TRBJ1-1
TGTGCCAGCAGCGTAGCGCCAGACACTGAAGCTTTCTTT
CASSVAPDTEAFF
>TRBD2|TRBV20-1|-|TRBJ2-7
TGCAGTGCTAGAAGCGGGGGGCAGCAGTACTTC
CSARSGGQQYF
>TRBD1|TRBV6-1|-|TRBJ1-2
TGTGCCACGGGACAGGGCTATGGCTACACCTTC
CATGQGYGYTF
>-|TRBV6-5|-|TRBJ1-1
TGTGCCAGCAATCCCAACCGGGAGTACACTGAAGCTTTCTTT
CASNPNREYTEAFF
>TRBD1|TRBV19|-|TRBJ2-7
TGTGCCAGTAGTATAGTTTTCGGGACAGGGTCCCACGAGCAGTACTTC
CASSIVFGTGSHEQYF
>-|TRBV11-2|-|TRBJ2-2
TGTGCCAGCAGCTTAGGGATCTTATTAGGAGGGGTTAATGCCGGGGAGCTGTTTTTT
CASSLGILLGGVNAGELFF
>-|TRBV9|-|TRBJ2-5
TGTGCCAGCAGCCTTACAGGCACGGGAGAGACCCAGTACTTC
CASSLTGTGETQYF
>-|TRBV6-5|-|TRBJ1-2
TGTGCCAGCAGGGGCCCCGGCGGCTACACCTTC
CASRGPGGYTF
>TRBD2|TRBV4-1|-|TRBJ2-1
TGCGCCAGCAGCCCGGAGACTAGCGGGGGTTACAATGAGCAGTTCTTC
CASSPETSGGYNEQFF
>-|TRBV5-5|-|TRBJ2-7
TGTGCCAGCAGCTTGGGGGGACAACCCGAGCAGTACTTC
CASSLGGQPEQYF
>-|TRBV19|-|TRBJ1-4
TGTGCCAGTAGTAGGCTCGGGGGTTATAATGAAAAACTGTTTTTT
CASSRLGGYNEKLFF
>-|TRBV18|-|TRBJ2-6
TGTGCCAGCTACCCAATTTCACCCGGGGTTGGGGCCAACGTCCTGACTTTC
CASYPISPGVGANVLTF
>-|TRBV9|once|TRBJ1-6
TGTGCCAGCAGCGCCCCCGTTCGGGGTCGATATAATTCACCCCTCCACTTT
CASSAPVRGRYNSPLHF
>-|TRBV5-8|-|TRBJ1-3
TGTGCCAGCAGCCCCATGGGAGGGTCTGGAAACACCATATATTTT
CASSPMGGSGNTIYF
>-|TRBV6-1|-|TRBJ2-7
TGTGCCAGCAGTGAAGCCGCAGGGGTCCACGAGCAGTACTTC
CASSEAAGVHEQYF
>-|TRBV27|-|TRBJ2-3
TGTGCCAGCAGCTCCCCCGGGAGTGACCTATGGACAGATACGCAGTATTTT
CASSSPGSDLWTDTQYF